This T cell receptor beta chain was documented in a study of blood T cells in healthy people across ages. Overall study results and limits: Possibly confounding the expanded clonotype changes was the fact that donor CMV status was unknown.

Together with a sample-barcoded 5' primer, a J-beta primer mix was included in a second PCR lasting roughly 7 to 11 cycles. MiXCR, applied by TCRdb to the 5' RACE reads, yields one record per CDR3 protein. This table has some 1.5 million distinct CDR3 sequences, roughly 28% appearing once. Each sample yielded at least 6.5 million isolated PBMCs. There are 13 residues in the CDR3. V lost 5 bases, J lost 6 bases, and 13 bases lay in between. The germline gives CDR1 SEHNR, CDR2 FQNEAQ (reference sequence). In the case of this clonotype: The antigen remains undetermined.

This clonotype was obtained from a woman between 25 and 40 years old in good health. Material for sequencing was blood. The chain joins TRBV7-9 to TRBJ1-2; unclear D gene. This CDR3 reads CASSALEADGYTF. The CDR3 DNA is TGTGCCAGCAGCGCCCTGGAGGCCGATGGCTACACCTTC.